This is a list of T cell receptor beta chains from one sample in a study of multiple sclerosis patients with progressive multifocal leukoencephalopathy. Generated by immunoSEQ multiplex PCR, the TCRdb table keeps only in-frame clones and is missing some. The table has 25,000 to 35,000 clones, over 75% seen once. This specimen consisted of PBMCs, obtained from a patient treated with natalizumab. Source of these receptors: a human donor with progressive multifocal leukoencephalopathy. Both conserved end residues are trimmed from each CDR3. Each record gives: clone size, J gene, V gene, CDR3 protein. A row's size may be missing; if present it is once, few, many or a size class.

>-|TRBJ2-2|TRBV6-4
ASSATEYTGELF
>once|TRBJ2-7|TRBV11-2
ASSLESSGSPEPYEQY
>-|-|TRBV7-3
ASSYTGSHEQY
>once|TRBJ2-1|TRBV5-1
ASSLAPRSYNEQF
>-|TRBJ2-3|TRBV7-9
ASSLDTSGRVDTQY
>-|TRBJ2-7|TRBV5-5
ASSLNPAGGSREQY
>-|-|TRBV27
ASSQLGTLSDEQY
>-|TRBJ2-7|TRBV30
AWTHEQY
>few|TRBJ2-5|TRBV27
ASRAPGIETQY
>-|TRBJ1-2|TRBV18
ASSPLNAGARDYGYT
>-|TRBJ2-5|TRBV27
ASSFRETQY
>-|TRBJ1-1|TRBV2
ASSEQDRMNTEAF
>-|TRBJ1-1|TRBV20-1
SARDRTEAF
>-|TRBJ2-2|TRBV27
ASSRAGSVTGELF
>-|TRBJ2-7|TRBV7-8
ASSLAVTSGNEQY
>once|TRBJ2-7|TRBV5-1
ASSLGGQGSSYEQY
>-|TRBJ2-1|TRBV27
ASRGGATYNEQF
>-|TRBJ2-6|TRBV14
ASSQGGAGANVLT
>-|TRBJ1-2|TRBV4-1
ASSQRNNYGYT
>-|TRBJ1-2|TRBV28
ASSLSIQTGGPGYT
>-|TRBJ2-3|TRBV7-6
ASSPSPGLAVQGTQY
>-|TRBJ2-1|TRBV6-1
ASSEDWTSGGEQF
>-|-|TRBV9
ASSVDASGHSSYNEQF
>-|TRBJ2-1|TRBV9
ASSVAPSSGEQF
>-|TRBJ1-2|TRBV6-5
ASTPQRNYGYT
>-|TRBJ1-1|TRBV29-1
SVRRLEAF
>-|TRBJ2-7|TRBV9
ASSPGQGAYEQY
>once|TRBJ2-7|TRBV18
ASSLSRTGSYEQY
>few|TRBJ2-7|TRBV6-1
ASRRQGAVYEQY
>-|TRBJ2-4|TRBV19
ASSPGLAGGIAKNIQY
>-|TRBJ2-7|TRBV21-1
ASSNRRPGQGREQY